This paragraph covers one TCR beta chain sequence. Its matching antigen is unknown. Template switching added UMIs carrying a 6-nucleotide sample barcode. For both chains, the TCRalpha and TCRbeta cDNA went through two nested PCRs of around 15 and 10 cycles. TCRdb reprocessed the 5' RACE reads and stores each CDR3 protein as one record, lacking DNA. Its table lists roughly 320,000 distinct CDR3 sequences. This sample stems from a study of monozygotic twins with inflammatory bowel disease. Broader study findings: There was no way to distinguish the different T cell subtypes.

Germline CDR1 and CDR2: DFQATT and SNEGSKA (reference sequence). This CDR3 is 14 amino acids long. Sequencing input: blood. This receptor was identified in a human donor with ulcerative colitis or Crohn's disease, or a healthy co-twin of an affected twin (not recorded which). The chain recombines TRBV20-1 with TRBJ1-5. CDR3 sequence reads: CSALDTYSNQPQHF.